This T cell receptor beta chain was profiled in a study of CD8 T cells in ankylosing spondylitis. Findings of the study overall: A motif in TCR beta, a set of 8 or 9 highly homologous variants, appeared characteristic of ankylosing spondylitis blood. Disease-linked clones were CD8+ and relatively rare in peripheral blood. Some of these motif variants have turned up before, in reports on reactive arthritis synovial fluid and blood.

As the method for making TCR beta libraries, quantitative 5'-RACE with molecular barcodes was used. TCRdb fed the 5' RACE reads into MiXCR, producing one record per CDR3 protein. The table has about 540,000 distinct CDR3 sequences, 12% seen once. This CDR3 comprises 17 residues. Germline V gives CDR1 MGHRA, CDR2 YSYEKL. Trimming pared 1 base from V and 1 base from J, leaving 14 bases between. Turning to this clonotype: Its antigen remains unknown.

This clonotype originated in a male donor with ankylosing spondylitis. Sequences were obtained from blood, either unsorted or a sorted T cell fraction (not recorded which). V is TRBV4-1 and J is TRBJ1-5; D uncertain. CDR3 bases: TGCGCCAGCAGCCAAGTCAGGCAGTCGGTCAGCAATCAGCCCCAGCATTTT. Translated: CASSQVRQSVSNQPQHF.